This TCR beta chain was documented in a study of blood T cell repertoires in COVID-19. Study overall: There were acute and convalescent COVID-19 samples, and they came from the United States, Italy and Spain.

Germline values: CDR1 SGHTA, CDR2 FQGTGA. The CDR3 is 13 residues long. V dropped 0 bases and J dropped 9 bases, with 6 bases sitting between them. Per the authors' pipeline: Scientists estimated how many nucleated cells there were by amplifying reference gene primers. The table came from immunoSEQ multiplex PCR; TCRdb's copy has only in-frame clones and leaves some out. That table furnishes V, J and clone size, whereas the DNA furnished D and trimming. The sample has around 300,000 clones, about nine tenths seen once; the top ten hold over 2%. Seattle patient enrollment occurred during active infection, with longitudinal follow-up thereafter.

The J gene is TRBJ1-6, the V gene TRBV7-3; D is unclear. The sequenced sample was peripheral blood. The origin of this receptor is a woman in her 30s with COVID-19, enrolled during active disease. CDR3: CASSLTEGSPLHF. Here the CDR3 DNA reads TGTGCCAGCAGCTTAACGGAGGGTTCACCCCTCCACTTT.